One sample yielded the 6 T cell receptor beta chains listed below, sequenced in a study of T cell responses to AZD1222 COVID-19 vaccine. The protocol was immunoSEQ multiplex PCR, while the TCRdb copy is restricted to in-frame clones and leaves out a portion. This table holds under 150,000 clones, 93% found once. This sample comprised peripheral blood, obtained on day 0 of AZD1222 vaccination. The receptors here all came from an adult in good health.

The chain recombines TRBV6-5 with TRBJ1-1, with D possibly being TRBD1 (6 bases). Germline V gene sequence: CDR1 MNHEY, CDR2 SVGAGI. V lost 7 bases to trimming and J lost 3 bases, with 12 bases between them. The CDR3 is 13 amino acids. This CDR3 is CASKTQGDTEAFF. CDR3 coding DNA: TGTGCCAGCAAAACACAGGGAGACACTGAAGCTTTCTTT.

The J gene is TRBJ2-1, the V gene TRBV30; no firm D call. The V and J ends lost 0 bases and 7 bases respectively, with 10 bases between them. The CDR3 length is 13 residues. Per germline, CDR1 GTSNPN and CDR2 SVGIG (reference sequence). CDR3 protein: CAWSVLLGNEQFF. As DNA, the CDR3 is TGTGCCTGGAGTGTACTTTTGGGGAATGAGCAGTTCTTC.

The V call is TRBV29-1, the J call TRBJ2-7; D is ambiguous. Trimming cost V 6 bases and J 6 bases, with 9 bases left between them. This CDR3 has 10 amino acids. In germline, CDR1 is SQVTM, CDR2 ANQGSEA. The CDR3 bases are TGCAGCGTGCGTACCAGCGAGCAGTACTTC. Amino acid sequence: CSVRTSEQYF.

This clone showed up just a few times. The rearrangement joins TRBV5-1 to TRBJ2-2; 10 nucleotides match TRBD1. The length of the CDR3 is 14 residues. Germline CDR1 is SGHRS and CDR2 is YFSETQ. The ends lost 6 bases at V and 4 bases at J; junction bases unmatched: 3. CDR3 DNA sequence: TGCGCCAGCATGACAGGGGGCGCCACCGGGGAGCTGTTTTTT. It encodes CASMTGGATGELFF. The whole variable domain, remainder taken from reference TRBV5-1 and TRBJ2-2, is KAGVTQTPRYLIKTRGQQVTLSCSPISGHRSVSWYQQTPGQGLQFLFEYFSETQRNKGNFPGRFSGRQFSNSRSEMNVSTLELGDSALYLCASMTGGATGELFFGEGSRLTVL.

This chain links TRBV7-3 with TRBJ1-1; D is ambiguous. The V end lost 6 bases, the J end lost 4 bases, and 18 bases lay between the germline ends. This CDR3 is built from 15 residues. Germline CDR1 SGHTA, CDR2 FQGTGA. CDR3: CASSSDRAGSTEAFF. CDR3 DNA sequence: TGTGCCAGCAGTTCGGACCGTGCAGGTAGCACTGAAGCTTTCTTT.

V usage is TRBV9 and J usage is TRBJ2-1, with D perhaps matching TRBD2 (6 bases). Trimming cost V 4 bases and J 5 bases, with 16 bases left between them. CDR1 and CDR2 (germline): SGDLS, YYNGEE. The CDR3 totals 15 residues. The chain's CDR3 is CASSPGRNRHNEQFF. DNA for the CDR3: TGTGCCAGCAGCCCGGGGAGGAATCGGCACAATGAGCAGTTCTTC.